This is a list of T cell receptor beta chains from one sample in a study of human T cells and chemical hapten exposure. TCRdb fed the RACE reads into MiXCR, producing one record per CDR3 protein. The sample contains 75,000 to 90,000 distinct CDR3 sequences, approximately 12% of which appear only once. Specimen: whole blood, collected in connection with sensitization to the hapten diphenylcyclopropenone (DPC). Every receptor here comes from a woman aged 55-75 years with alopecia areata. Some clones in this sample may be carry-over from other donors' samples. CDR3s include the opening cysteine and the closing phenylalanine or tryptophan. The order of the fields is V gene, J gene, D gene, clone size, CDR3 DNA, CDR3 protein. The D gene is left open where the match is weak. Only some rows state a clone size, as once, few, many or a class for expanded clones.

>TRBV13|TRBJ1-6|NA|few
TGTGCCAGCAGCTCCCCGCGACAGGCCCGGTCACCCCTCCACTTT
CASSSPRQARSPLHF
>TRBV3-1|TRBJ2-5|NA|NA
TGTGCCAGCAGCCAAGGAGAAGAGACCCAGTACTTC
CASSQGEETQYF
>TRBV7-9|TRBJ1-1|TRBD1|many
TGTGCCAGCAGCCCACCCCCGACAGGGTCCACTGAAGCTTTCTTT
CASSPPPTGSTEAFF
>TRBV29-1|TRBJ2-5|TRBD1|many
TGCAGCGTTGGACAGGGGGCGTGGGAGACCCAGTACTTC
CSVGQGAWETQYF
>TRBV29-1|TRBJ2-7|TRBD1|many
TGCAGCGGAGTAGCCGGGACAGGATCCTACGAGCAGTACTTC
CSGVAGTGSYEQYF
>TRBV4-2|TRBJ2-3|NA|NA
TGTGTCAGCAGCCGGGGAGAAGCAGATACGCAGTATTTT
CVSSRGEADTQYF
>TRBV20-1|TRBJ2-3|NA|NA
TGCAGTGCGCGAAAGTGGGTGGGGGGGCAGACAGATACGCAGTATTTT
CSARKWVGGQTDTQYF
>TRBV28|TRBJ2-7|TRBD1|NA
TGTGCCAGCAGTTCAACCCGGGACAGGGCCTACGAGCAGTACTTC
CASSSTRDRAYEQYF
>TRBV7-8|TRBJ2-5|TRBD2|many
TGTGCCAGCAGCCCCTACCTCCGGGGGGGGGTTCGGGAGACCCAGTACTTC
CASSPYLRGGVRETQYF
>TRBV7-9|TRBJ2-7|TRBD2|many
TGTGCCAGCAGCACCTTTCTCGGGGGGGTCTACGAGCAGTACTTC
CASSTFLGGVYEQYF
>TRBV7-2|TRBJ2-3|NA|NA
TGTGCCAGCAGCTTAGCGATAGGGATGACAGATACGCAGTATTTT
CASSLAIGMTDTQYF
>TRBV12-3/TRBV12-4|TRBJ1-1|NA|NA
TGTGCCAGCAGGGAGGGTCGCCGAGACACTGAAGCTTTCTTT
CASREGRRDTEAFF
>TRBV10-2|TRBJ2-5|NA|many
TGCGCCAGCAGTGAGGGGGCAGGGACCCAGTACTTC
CASSEGAGTQYF
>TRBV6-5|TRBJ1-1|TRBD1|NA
TGTGCCAGCAGTTACCCAGGACAGGGGATGAACACTGAAGCTTTCTTT
CASSYPGQGMNTEAFF
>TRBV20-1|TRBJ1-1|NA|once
TGCAGTGCCAGGGAAATGAACACTGAAGCTTTCTTT
CSAREMNTEAFF
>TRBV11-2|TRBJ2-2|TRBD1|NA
TGTGCCAGCAGCTCAGAAGGGGGCTACCCGACCACCGGGGAGCTGTTTTTT
CASSSEGGYPTTGELFF
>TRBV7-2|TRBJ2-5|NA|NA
TGTGCCAGCAGCTCAGTTCTGATTCGAGAGACCCAGTACTTC
CASSSVLIRETQYF
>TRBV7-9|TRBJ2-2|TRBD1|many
TGTGCCAGCAGCGTCGTCCTGGTTGGGACAGGAGCCCCCGGGGAGCTGTTTTTT
CASSVVLVGTGAPGELFF
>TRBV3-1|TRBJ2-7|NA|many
TGTGCCAGCAGCCCCGGGGTCCCTTACGAGCAGTACTTC
CASSPGVPYEQYF
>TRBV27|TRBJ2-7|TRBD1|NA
TGTGCCAGCAGTTTAGAAGGGGGCCGCGATACCTACGAGCAGTACTTC
CASSLEGGRDTYEQYF
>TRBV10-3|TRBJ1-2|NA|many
TGTGCCATCAGTGAGGTGGCAGGGCGAGGCTACACCTTC
CAISEVAGRGYTF